This TCR beta chain was recorded in a study of vaccination effects on CD4 cells after COVID-19. Study-wide context: Researchers obtained post-vaccine samples at a median of 72 days past the second dose. IL-2 at about 10 IU/ml and peptides at about 10 ug/ml were added to cultured PBMC, approximately 1.9 million per well. Whole-study results and caveats: Marked clonal contraction was seen late after vaccination (in both infection- and vaccine-induced clones).

CDR3 length: 16 amino acids. After removal of 5 bases from V and 8 bases from J, the junction contained 11 bases not matched to a gene. The germline CDR1 and CDR2 sequences are SGHAT and FQNNGV. Cultured cells yielded isolated CD4+ T cells after approximately nine days. The person was diagnosed with PCR-confirmed SARS-CoV-2 infection between March and December 2020. The participants, recipients of two vaccine doses, got either BNT162b2 or mRNA-1273. To note about this clone: Its matching antigen is unknown.

This table comes from immunoSEQ multiplex PCR, and its TCRdb copy is limited to in-frame clones, with some not included. The table includes 30,000 to 35,000 clones, roughly 80% detected once. Sequenced here: CD4+ T cells from PBMCs cultured without peptide, sampled after COVID-19 vaccination. V is TRBV11-2 and J is TRBJ2-3; 12 nucleotides match TRBD2. The sequence came from a human donor who had a prior SARS-CoV-2 infection. The chain's CDR3 is CASSLQLAGGGGTQYF. The DNA for the CDR3 is TGTGCCAGCAGCCTCCAACTAGCGGGAGGTGGCGGTACGCAGTATTTT.